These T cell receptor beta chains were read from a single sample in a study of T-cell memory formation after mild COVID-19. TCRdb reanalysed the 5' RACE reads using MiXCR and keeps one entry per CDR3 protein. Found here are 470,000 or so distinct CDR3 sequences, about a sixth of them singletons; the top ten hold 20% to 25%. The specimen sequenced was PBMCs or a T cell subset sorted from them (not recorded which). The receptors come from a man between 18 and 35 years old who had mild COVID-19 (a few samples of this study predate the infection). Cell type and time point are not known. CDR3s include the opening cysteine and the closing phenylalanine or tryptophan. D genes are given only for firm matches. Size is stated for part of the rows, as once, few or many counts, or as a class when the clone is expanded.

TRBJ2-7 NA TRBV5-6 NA TGTGCCAGCAGCTTGGAGGGGCACCTCTACGAGCAGTACTTC CASSLEGHLYEQYF
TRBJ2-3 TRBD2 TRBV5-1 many TGTGCCAGCAGTGAGCGGGGGGGCACAGATACGCAGTATTTT CASSERGGTDTQYF
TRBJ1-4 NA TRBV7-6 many TGTGCCAGCAGCTTATACTCAGGACAGAACCCTAATGAAAAACTGTTTTTT CASSLYSGQNPNEKLFF
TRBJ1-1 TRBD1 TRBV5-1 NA TGCGCCAGCAGCGCATGGACAGGAATAAGCATGAACACTGAAGCTTTCTTT CASSAWTGISMNTEAFF
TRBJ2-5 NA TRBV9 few TGTGCCAGCAGCGAACAGGGGAGGAAGGAGACCCAGTACTTC CASSEQGRKETQYF
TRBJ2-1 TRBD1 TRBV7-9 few TGTGCCAGCAGCCCGCCGGGACAGGGGTACAATGAGCAGTTCTTC CASSPPGQGYNEQFF
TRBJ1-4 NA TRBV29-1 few TGCAGCGTTCGGTTGGGTAATGAAAAACTGTTTTTT CSVRLGNEKLFF
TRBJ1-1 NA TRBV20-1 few TGCAGTGCTAGTCGGGGGGGGAACACTGAAGCTTTCTTT CSASRGGNTEAFF
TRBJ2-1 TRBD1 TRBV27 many TGTGCCAGCAGACCCGACAGGGTTAGCCACAATGAGCAGTTCTTC CASRPDRVSHNEQFF
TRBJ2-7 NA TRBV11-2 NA TGTGCCAGCAGCCACCCGGCTCGGGGCTACGAGCAGTACTTC CASSHPARGYEQYF
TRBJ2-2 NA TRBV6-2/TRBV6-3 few TGTGCCAGCAGCCAATACACGACCGGGGAGCTGTTTTTT CASSQYTTGELFF
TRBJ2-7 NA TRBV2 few TGTGCCGGAAGCAGGGAGAGGTATTCCTACGAGCAGTACTTC CAGSRERYSYEQYF
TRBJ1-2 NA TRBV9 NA TGTGCCAGCAGCATTTCGACAGGTCACGTCTATGGCTACACCTTC CASSISTGHVYGYTF
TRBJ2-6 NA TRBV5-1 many TGCGCCAGCAGCTTTGGAATCTCTGGGGCCAACGTCCTGACTTTC CASSFGISGANVLTF